This T cell receptor (beta chain) appears in the sequencing data of a study of cytomegalovirus exposure and HLA in healthy donors. General study points: Association of a missense DCLRE1C variant with TCR beta V- and J-gene trimming was reported in a later analysis.

The CDR3 spans 16 residues. The germline gives CDR1 SGDLS, CDR2 YYNGEE. V shed 0 bases and J 3 bases; nucleotides not matched to a gene: 6. Use of 60 Vbeta and 13 Jbeta primers characterized the PCR. This table comes from immunoSEQ multiplex PCR, and its TCRdb copy is limited to in-frame clones, with some not included. The sample shows roughly 160,000 clones, about 76% of them seen only once. The sample holds a few counts of this clone. Its antigen is not identified. The gene calls are TRBV9 and TRBJ2-3; the match to TRBD2 covers 8 bases. This TCR derives from a woman aged 18-29 years in good health and CMV-seropositive. Sequencing used PBMCs. CDR3 DNA sequence: TGTGCCAGCAGCGTAGGCGGGGGGCTCGGAACAGATACGCAGTATTTT. Encoded protein: CASSVGGGLGTDTQYF.